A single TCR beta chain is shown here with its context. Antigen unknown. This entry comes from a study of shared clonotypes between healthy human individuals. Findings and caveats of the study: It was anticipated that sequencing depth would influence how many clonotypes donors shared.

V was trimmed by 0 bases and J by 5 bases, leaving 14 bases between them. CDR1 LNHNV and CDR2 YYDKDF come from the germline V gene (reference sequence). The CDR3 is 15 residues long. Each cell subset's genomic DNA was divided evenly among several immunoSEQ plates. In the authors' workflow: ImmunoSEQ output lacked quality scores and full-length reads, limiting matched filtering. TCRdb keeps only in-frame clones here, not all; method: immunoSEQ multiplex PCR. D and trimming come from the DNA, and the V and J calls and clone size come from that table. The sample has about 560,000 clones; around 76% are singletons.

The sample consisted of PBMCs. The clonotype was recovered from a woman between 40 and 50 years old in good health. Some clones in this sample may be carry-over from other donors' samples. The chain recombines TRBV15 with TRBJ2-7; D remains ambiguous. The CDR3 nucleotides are TGTGCCACCAGCAGAGAAGGTTGGGGTTCGAACGAGCAGTACTTC. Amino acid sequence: CATSREGWGSNEQYF.